The next 5 T cell receptor beta chains were all read from a single sample in a study of T cell responses to AZD1222 COVID-19 vaccine. Profiled with immunoSEQ multiplex PCR; TCRdb holds only in-frame clones, not every one. This sample yields about 150,000 clones, of which more than 85% are seen a single time; more than 1.3% belongs to the top ten. The sample consisted of peripheral blood, taken 28 days after the second AZD1222 dose. These TCRs come from an adult who received the AZD1222 COVID-19 vaccine.

This clone has only one observation. V and J are TRBV28 and TRBJ2-7; 7 bases line up with TRBD1. This CDR3 has 14 residues. V lost 5 bases to trimming and J lost 2 bases; unmatched junction nucleotides: 6. Germline V gene lookup returns CDR1 MDHEN and CDR2 SYDVKM. This chain's CDR3 is CASSTPGTAYEQYF. DNA for the CDR3: TGTGCCAGCAGTACCCCCGGGACAGCCTACGAGCAGTACTTC.

V usage is TRBV28 and J usage is TRBJ2-7, with TRBD1 identical over 11 bases. The CDR3 consists of 13 residues. Germline CDR1 reads MDHEN; CDR2 reads SYDVKM. J gave up 7 bases and V 7 bases, and 6 bases lay outside the gene matches. The CDR3 coding sequence is TGTGCCAGCATGGACAGGGGGCGAAGGGAGCAGTACTTC. Its translation: CASMDRGRREQYF.

The V and J genes are TRBV28 and TRBJ1-5; 7 bases agree with TRBD1. This CDR3 has 16 residues. With V trimmed by 3 bases and J by 5 bases, 10 bases remained unmatched. Germline V gene lookup returns CDR1 MDHEN and CDR2 SYDVKM. CDR3 nucleotide sequence: TGTGCCAGCAGTTTGCCCGGGACAGACCTTTATCAGCCCCAGCATTTT. Translated: CASSLPGTDLYQPQHF.

The chain is built from TRBV2 and TRBJ2-7; 11 bases match TRBD2. Unmatched junction bases numbered 13, after V lost 6 bases and J lost 6 bases. CDR1 and CDR2 (germline): SNHLY, FYNNEI. The CDR3 has 16 residues. The CDR3 loop is CASSILAGASTFEQYF. The CDR3 nucleotides read TGTGCCAGCAGCATACTAGCGGGAGCATCTACGTTCGAGCAGTACTTC.

The V gene is TRBV4-2, the J gene TRBJ1-1; D call uncertain. Germline V gene sequence: CDR1 LGHNA, CDR2 YNFKEQ. The CDR3 is 15 residues long. Trimming stripped 4 bases from V and 0 bases from J, with 12 bases between. CDR3 amino acids: CASSPAEALNTEAFF. The CDR3 nucleotides are TGTGCCAGCAGCCCCGCAGAGGCTCTGAACACTGAAGCTTTCTTT.